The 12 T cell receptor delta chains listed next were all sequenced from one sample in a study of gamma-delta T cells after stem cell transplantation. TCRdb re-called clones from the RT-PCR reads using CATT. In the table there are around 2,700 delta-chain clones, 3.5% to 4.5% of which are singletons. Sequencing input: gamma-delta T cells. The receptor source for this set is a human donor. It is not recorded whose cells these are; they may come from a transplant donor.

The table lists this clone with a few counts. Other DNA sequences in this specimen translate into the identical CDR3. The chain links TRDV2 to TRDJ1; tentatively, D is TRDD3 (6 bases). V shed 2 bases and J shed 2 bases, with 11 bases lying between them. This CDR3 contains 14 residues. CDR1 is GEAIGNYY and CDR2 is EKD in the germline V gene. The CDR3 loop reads CACDKVGGTDKLIF. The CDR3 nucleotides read TGTGCCTGTGACAAGGTTGGGGGTACCGATAAACTCATCTTT.

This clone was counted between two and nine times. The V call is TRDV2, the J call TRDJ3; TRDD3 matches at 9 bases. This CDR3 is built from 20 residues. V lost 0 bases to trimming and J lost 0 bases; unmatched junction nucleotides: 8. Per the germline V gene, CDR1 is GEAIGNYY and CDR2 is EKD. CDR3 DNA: TGTGCCTGTGACACCCTACTGGGGGACTCTAGCTCCTGGGACACCCGACAGATGTTTTTC. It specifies CACDTLLGDSSSWDTRQMFF.

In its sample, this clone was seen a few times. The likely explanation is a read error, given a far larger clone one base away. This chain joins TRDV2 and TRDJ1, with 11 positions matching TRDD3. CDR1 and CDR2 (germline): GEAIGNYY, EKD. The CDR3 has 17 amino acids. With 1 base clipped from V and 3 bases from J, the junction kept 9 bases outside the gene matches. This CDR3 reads CACDTLGDTRYADKLIF. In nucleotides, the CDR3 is TGTGCCTGTGACACTCTGGGGGATACCCGGTACGCCGATAAACTCATCTTT.

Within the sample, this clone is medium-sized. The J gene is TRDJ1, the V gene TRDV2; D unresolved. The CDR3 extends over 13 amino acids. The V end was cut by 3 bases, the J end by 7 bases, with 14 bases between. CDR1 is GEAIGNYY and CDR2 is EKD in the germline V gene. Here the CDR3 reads CACDPLRETKLIF. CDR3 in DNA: TGTGCCTGTGACCCGTTGAGGGAGACTAAACTCATCTTT.

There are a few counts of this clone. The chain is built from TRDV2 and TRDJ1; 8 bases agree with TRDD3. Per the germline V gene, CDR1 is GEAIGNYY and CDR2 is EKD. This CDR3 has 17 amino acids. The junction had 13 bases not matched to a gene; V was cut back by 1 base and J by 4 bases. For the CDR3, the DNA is TGTGCCTGTGACACGGTGGCGGGGGATAGTGTCGGCGATAAACTCATCTTT. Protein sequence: CACDTVAGDSVGDKLIF.

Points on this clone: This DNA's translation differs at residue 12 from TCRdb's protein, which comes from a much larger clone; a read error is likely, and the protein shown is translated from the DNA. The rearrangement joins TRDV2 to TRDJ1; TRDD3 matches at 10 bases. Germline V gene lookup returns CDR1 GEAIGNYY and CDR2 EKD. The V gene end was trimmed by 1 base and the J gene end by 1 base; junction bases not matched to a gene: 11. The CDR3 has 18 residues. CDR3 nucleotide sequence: TGTGCCTGTGACACACTGGGGGATCCCGAAACAAGCACCGATAAACTCATCTTT. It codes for CACDTLGDPETSTDKLIF.

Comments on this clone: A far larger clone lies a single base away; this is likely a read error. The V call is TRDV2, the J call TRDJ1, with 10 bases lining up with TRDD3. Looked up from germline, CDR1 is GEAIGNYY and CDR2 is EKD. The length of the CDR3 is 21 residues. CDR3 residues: CARDTVGSTGGFRVEADKLIF. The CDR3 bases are TGTGCCCGTGACACTGTGGGGAGTACTGGGGGATTTCGGGTCGAGGCCGATAAACTCATCTTT.

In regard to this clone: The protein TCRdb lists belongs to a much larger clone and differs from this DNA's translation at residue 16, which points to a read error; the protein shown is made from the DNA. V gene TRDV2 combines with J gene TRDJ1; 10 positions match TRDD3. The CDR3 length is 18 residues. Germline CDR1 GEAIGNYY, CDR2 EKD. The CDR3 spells CACDRVPTGGFDLDKPIF. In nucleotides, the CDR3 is TGTGCCTGTGACAGAGTCCCTACTGGGGGATTTGACTTGGATAAACCCATCTTT.

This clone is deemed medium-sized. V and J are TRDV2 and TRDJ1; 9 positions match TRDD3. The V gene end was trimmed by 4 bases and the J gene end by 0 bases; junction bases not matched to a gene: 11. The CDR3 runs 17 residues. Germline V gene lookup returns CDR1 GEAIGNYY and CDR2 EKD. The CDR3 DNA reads TGTGCCTGTGATACTCTGGGGGATGTGGCCTACACCGATAAACTCATCTTT. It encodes CACDTLGDVAYTDKLIF.

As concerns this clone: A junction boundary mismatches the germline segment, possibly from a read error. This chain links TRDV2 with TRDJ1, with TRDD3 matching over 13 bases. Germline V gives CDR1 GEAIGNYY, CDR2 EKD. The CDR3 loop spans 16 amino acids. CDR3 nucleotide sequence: TGTGCCTGCGACATACTGGGGGATACGTACACCGATAAACTCATCTTT. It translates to CACDILGDTYTDKLIF.

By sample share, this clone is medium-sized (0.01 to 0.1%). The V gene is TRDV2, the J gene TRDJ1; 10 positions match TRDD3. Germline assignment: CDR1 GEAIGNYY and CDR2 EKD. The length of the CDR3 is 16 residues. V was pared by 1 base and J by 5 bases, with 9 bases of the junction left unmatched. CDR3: CACDTLGDRSGDKLIF. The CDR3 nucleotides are TGTGCCTGTGACACGCTGGGGGATAGATCAGGAGATAAACTCATCTTT.

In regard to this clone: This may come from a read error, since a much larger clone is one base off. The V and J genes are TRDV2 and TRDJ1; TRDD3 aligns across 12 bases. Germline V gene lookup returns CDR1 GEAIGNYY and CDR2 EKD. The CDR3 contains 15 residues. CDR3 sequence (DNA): TGTGCCCGTGACACCTGGGGGATACGAACCGATAAACTCATCTTT. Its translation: CARDTWGIRTDKLIF.